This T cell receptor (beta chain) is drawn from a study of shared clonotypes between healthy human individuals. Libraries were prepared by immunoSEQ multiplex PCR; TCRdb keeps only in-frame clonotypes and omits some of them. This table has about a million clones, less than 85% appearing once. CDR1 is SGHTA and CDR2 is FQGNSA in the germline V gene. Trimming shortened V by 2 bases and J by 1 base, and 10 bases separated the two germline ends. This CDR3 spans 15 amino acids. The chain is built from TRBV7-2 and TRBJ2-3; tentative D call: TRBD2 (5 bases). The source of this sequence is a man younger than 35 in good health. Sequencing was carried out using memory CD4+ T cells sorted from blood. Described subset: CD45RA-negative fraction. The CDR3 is CASSLSRRGTDTQYF. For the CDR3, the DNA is TGTGCCAGCAGCTTAAGTAGGCGGGGCACAGATACGCAGTATTTT.